This entry lists 30 T cell receptor beta chains sequenced from one sample in a study of shared clonotypes between healthy human individuals. Positively selected for CCR7, the CD45RO-negative cells used as naive CD8 cells excluded terminally differentiated effector memory CD45RA+ cells. Assay: immunoSEQ multiplex PCR; the TCRdb copy retains only in-frame clones and omits some. The data contain about 2.1 million clones, around 95% of them seen just once; the ten biggest clones take up roughly 1.7%. Specimen: naive CD8+ T cells from PBMCs. The receptors were sampled from a man aged 18 to 29 in good health. Some clones in this sample may be carry-over from other donors' samples.

V is TRBV4-3 and J is TRBJ1-1; unclear D gene. With 4 bases removed from V and 6 bases from J, the gap between germline ends came to 15 bases. The length of the CDR3 is 14 residues. Germline V gene sequence: CDR1 LGHNA, CDR2 YSLEER. CDR3 nucleotides: TGCGCCAGCAGCCGAGGATCCAGTACAGCTGAAGCTTTCTTT. The encoded protein is CASSRGSSTAEAFF.

In the case of this clone: The junction departs from the called germline gene at one end, perhaps through a read error. The V gene is TRBV29-1, the J gene TRBJ1-2; D not resolved. The CDR3 is 11 residues long. Germline CDR1 is SQVTM and CDR2 is ANQGSEA. The CDR3: CSAPGLSLDGF. DNA for the CDR3: TGCAGCGCCCCTGGGCTGTCCCTCGACGGCTTC.

The chain recombines TRBV6-1 with TRBJ2-7; no clear D. Between the trimmed V and J ends, which lost 3 bases and 0 bases, there was a span of 6 bases. CDR3 length: 13 amino acids. Germline-derived CDR1 and CDR2 are MNHNS and SASEGT. The CDR3, as DNA: TGTGCCAGCAGTGACGGTCCCTCCTACGAGCAGTACTTC. Its translation is CASSDGPSYEQYF.

This clone came up once. The chain couples TRBV27 to TRBJ2-6; unclear D gene. CDR3 length equals 15 residues. Germline CDR1 is MNHEY and CDR2 is SMNVEV (reference sequence). V dropped 6 bases and J dropped 0 bases, with 9 bases sitting between them. The CDR3 coding sequence is TGTGCCAGCAGGCCAGTGAGCTCTGGGGCCAACGTCCTGACTTTC. Translating gives CASRPVSSGANVLTF.

V is TRBV6-6 and J is TRBJ1-2; D possibly corresponds to TRBD1 (5 bases). V lost 4 bases, J lost 7 bases, and 19 bases lay in between. The germline CDR1 and CDR2 sequences are MNHNY and SVGAGI (reference sequence). CDR3 length equals 15 residues. CDR3 DNA sequence: TGTGCCAGCAGTTCGGACCCAGGGCCCCCTCTTGGCTACACCTTC. It specifies CASSSDPGPPLGYTF.

CDR3 sequence reads: CASSHRPQKAFF. The CDR3 DNA reads TGTGCCAGCAGCCATAGACCCCAAAAAGCTTTCTTT. V usage is TRBV4-2 and J usage is TRBJ1-1; D gene uncertain. CDR1 is LGHNA and CDR2 is YNFKEQ in the germline V gene. The CDR3 spans 12 residues. V shed 3 bases and J shed 9 bases, with 11 bases lying between them.

V and J are TRBV2 and TRBJ2-7; TRBD2 aligns across 7 bases. Germline-derived CDR1 and CDR2 are SNHLY and FYNNEI. V was pared by 4 bases and J by 4 bases, with 10 bases of the junction left unmatched. The CDR3 contains 15 residues. Here the CDR3 reads CASSGVRGVRYEQYF. DNA of the CDR3: TGTGCCAGCAGTGGCGTTCGGGGGGTGAGGTACGAGCAGTACTTC.

About this clone: Other DNA sequences in the same sample also yield this CDR3. The chain joins TRBV5-5 to TRBJ2-5; D not certain. Germline V gives CDR1 SGHKS, CDR2 YYEKEE (reference sequence). Trimming stripped 4 bases from V and 5 bases from J, with 12 bases between. This CDR3 has 13 residues. In DNA, the CDR3 is TGTGCCAGCAGCCCGGAAGGGCGGGAGACCCAGTACTTC. Residues: CASSPEGRETQYF.

The rearrangement links TRBV7-9 to TRBJ1-6, with D unclear. Germline CDR1 and CDR2: SEHNR and FQNEAQ (reference sequence). The CDR3 is 14 residues long. V was trimmed by 11 bases and J by 8 bases, leaving 19 bases between them. The CDR3 DNA reads TGTGCCGGCCGGGAGCCGACCCGGGATTCACCCCTCCACTTT. Encoded protein: CAGREPTRDSPLHF.

This chain joins TRBV28 and TRBJ2-2; 8 positions agree with TRBD1. V trimming: 5 bases; J trimming: 1 base; junction bases outside the gene matches: 9. The CDR3 consists of 17 residues. CDR1 is MDHEN and CDR2 is SYDVKM in the germline V gene. CDR3 residues: CASSLNRGFENTGELFF. CDR3 bases: TGTGCCAGCAGTCTAAACAGGGGGTTTGAGAACACCGGGGAGCTGTTTTTT.

This chain connects TRBV27 to TRBJ2-5; D may be TRBD2 (5 bases). The CDR3 is made up of 18 amino acids. Germline V lookup: CDR1 MNHEY, CDR2 SMNVEV (reference sequence). Trimming took off 4 bases at V and 7 bases at J, with 28 bases between the two ends. CDR3 DNA: TGTGCCAGCAGTTCCCGTCCTCCCGGGAATACAAGAGAAGGGACCCAGTACTTC. Its translation: CASSSRPPGNTREGTQYF.

The chain carries TRBV27 and TRBJ2-1; D is ambiguous. Trimming shortened V by 7 bases and J by 8 bases, and 18 bases separated the two germline ends. CDR3 length: 14 amino acids. Germline V lookup: CDR1 MNHEY, CDR2 SMNVEV (reference sequence). The CDR3: CASTKSTQFDEQFF. The DNA of the CDR3 is TGTGCCAGCACCAAATCGACACAATTCGATGAGCAGTTCTTC.

The chain recombines TRBV27 with TRBJ1-5; D not certain. The germline V gene has CDR1 MNHEY and CDR2 SMNVEV (reference sequence). V was shortened by 5 bases and J by 5 bases, with 19 bases between the two germline ends. The CDR3 runs 16 residues. This CDR3 reads CASSPGPTSSDQPQHF. The CDR3 DNA sequence: TGTGCCAGCAGTCCAGGACCCACTAGCTCTGATCAGCCCCAGCATTTT.

This clone was seen only once. The V gene is TRBV18, the J gene TRBJ1-4; TRBD1 is a possible D gene (5 bases). Germline CDR1 and CDR2: KGHSH and LQKENI. Trimming cost V 2 bases and J 4 bases, with 11 bases left between them. The CDR3 contains 15 residues. Written as DNA, the CDR3 is TGTGCCAGCTCACCAAATTACAGGATTAATGAAAAACTGTTTTTT. It codes for CASSPNYRINEKLFF.

The CDR3 sequence: CASRSGDSMNTEAFF. As DNA, the CDR3 is TGTGCCAGCAGATCAGGGGATTCCATGAACACTGAAGCTTTCTTT. The rearrangement links TRBV28 to TRBJ1-1, with D possibly being TRBD1 (6 bases). This CDR3 has 15 residues. Germline loops: CDR1 MDHEN, CDR2 SYDVKM. Trimming took 6 bases from V and 0 from J, leaving 14 bases between them.

The count of this clone is one. This chain uses TRBV28 with TRBJ1-4; D ambiguous. The CDR3 loop spans 15 amino acids. Germline lookup yields CDR1 MDHEN and CDR2 SYDVKM. V lost 3 bases and J lost 8, with 16 bases in between. The CDR3 spells CASSLVRGSEEKLFF. The DNA for the CDR3 is TGTGCCAGCAGTTTGGTCCGTGGTTCAGAGGAAAAACTGTTTTTT.

V gene TRBV7-3 combines with J gene TRBJ2-5; D is undetermined. CDR3 size: 13 residues. Per germline, CDR1 SGHTA and CDR2 FQGTGA. V gave up 2 bases and J gave up 4 bases, with 8 bases separating them. The CDR3 DNA sequence: TGTGCCAGCAGCTTAGGCTTTCCAGAGACCCAGTACTTC. Its translation is CASSLGFPETQYF.

This clone came up once. The chain couples TRBV10-3 to TRBJ2-2, with D possibly TRBD1 on 6 matching bases. CDR1 and CDR2 from the germline V gene are ENHRY and SYGVKD. This CDR3 spans 16 amino acids. Trimming stripped 7 bases from V and 0 bases from J, with 15 bases between. CDR3 DNA: TGTGCCATCAAATTCGGGACACTACCGAACACCGGGGAGCTGTTTTTT. Translation gives CAIKFGTLPNTGELFF.

This chain links TRBV7-9 with TRBJ1-5; TRBD1 is a possible D gene (6 bases). This CDR3 region has 16 residues. CDR1 is SEHNR and CDR2 is FQNEAQ in the germline V gene (reference sequence). V lost 0 bases and J lost 4, with 13 bases in between. CDR3 in DNA: TGTGCCAGCAGCTTAGCGGATTGGAGGGGGAATCAGCCCCAGCATTTT. It yields the protein CASSLADWRGNQPQHF.

A remark on this clone: Other DNA sequences in this sample translate to the same CDR3. The genes are TRBV29-1 and TRBJ2-7; D call uncertain. Germline V gene data show CDR1 as SQVTM and CDR2 as ANQGSEA. The CDR3 extends over 11 amino acids. Deletions cut 6 bases from V and 3 bases from J, with 9 bases between. The CDR3 nucleotides are TGCAGCGTAGCCCTCGGCTACGAGCAGTACTTC. Amino acid sequence: CSVALGYEQYF.

A remark on this clone: Other DNA sequences of this sample code for an identical CDR3. The gene calls are TRBV11-2 and TRBJ2-1, with D uncertain. Trimming cost V 0 bases and J 7 bases, with 7 bases left between them. The CDR3 totals 13 residues. From germline, CDR1 is SGHAT and CDR2 FQNNGV. The CDR3 nucleotides are TGTGCCAGCAGCTTAGATCCCCAAAATGAGCAGTTCTTC. Translated, it gives CASSLDPQNEQFF.

V gene TRBV27 combines with J gene TRBJ2-1, with TRBD1 matching 7 bases. The germline CDR1 and CDR2 sequences are MNHEY and SMNVEV (reference sequence). Trimming at V came to 6 bases and at J to 7 bases, leaving 9 bases not matched to a gene. The CDR3 loop spans 14 amino acids. CDR3 nucleotides: TGTGCCAGCAGAAGGACAGGAAAAGGGAATGAGCAGTTCTTC. Encoded protein: CASRRTGKGNEQFF.

The rearrangement uses TRBV10-1 and TRBJ2-7, with TRBD1 matching 8 bases. The CDR3 covers 15 residues. Looked up from germline, CDR1 is WNHNN and CDR2 is SYGVQD (reference sequence). J lost 2 bases, V lost 0 bases, and 3 bases had no gene match. The CDR3 DNA reads as TGCGCCAGCAGTGAGTCCGACAGGGGTACCTACGAGCAGTACTTC. This sequence encodes CASSESDRGTYEQYF.

The chain recombines TRBV28 with TRBJ2-1; 8 bases are shared with TRBD1. The V and J ends lost 0 bases and 8 bases, in that order; junction bases with no gene match: 3. CDR1 is MDHEN and CDR2 is SYDVKM in the germline V gene. The CDR3 spans 14 residues. The CDR3 region has the DNA TGTGCCAGCAGTTTATGGGACAGGGTATATGAGCAGTTCTTC. Translating it yields CASSLWDRVYEQFF.

This clone appeared once. The chain uses TRBV27 and TRBJ1-1; D may be TRBD1 (5 bases). The germline V gene has CDR1 MNHEY and CDR2 SMNVEV (reference sequence). There are 14 residues in the CDR3. V shed 2 bases and J shed 1 base, with 8 bases lying between them. The CDR3 loop reads CASSLGAGNTEAFF. The CDR3 DNA is TGTGCCAGCAGTTTAGGGGCAGGGAACACTGAAGCTTTCTTT.

V and J are TRBV6-5 and TRBJ2-5, with 9 nucleotides matching TRBD1. Trimming took 5 bases from V and 4 from J; bases not matched to a gene: 8. The CDR3 has 15 residues. CDR1 and CDR2 (germline): MNHEY, SVGAGI. The CDR3 reads CASSGSGQGSETQYF. As DNA, the CDR3 is TGTGCCAGCAGTGGATCGGGACAGGGCTCAGAGACCCAGTACTTC.

This chain uses TRBV27 with TRBJ2-7, with 8 bases fitting TRBD2. Losses at the gene ends were 5 bases for V and 6 bases for J; bases not matched to a gene: 9. Germline V gene lookup returns CDR1 MNHEY and CDR2 SMNVEV (reference sequence). The CDR3 extends over 14 amino acids. CDR3 amino acids: CASSVGLASPEQYF. The CDR3 DNA reads as TGTGCCAGCAGTGTCGGACTAGCATCCCCCGAGCAGTACTTC.

The V and J genes are TRBV12-5 and TRBJ1-1; D gene unclear. The V end lost 5 bases, the J end lost 4 bases, and 11 bases lay between the germline ends. Germline V CDR1 and CDR2: LGHNT, FRNRAP. The CDR3 has 13 amino acids. The chain's CDR3 is CASGHDLGTEAFF. The CDR3 nucleotides read TGTGCTAGTGGTCACGATTTGGGCACTGAAGCTTTCTTT. Looking up the rest from reference TRBV12-5 and TRBJ1-1 gives the full variable domain: DARVTQTPRHKVTEMGQEVTMRCQPILGHNTVFWYRQTMMQGLELLAYFRNRAPLDDSGMPKDRFSAEMPDATLATLKIQPSEPRDSAVYFCASGHDLGTEAFFGQGTRLTVV.

V gene TRBV10-3 combines with J gene TRBJ2-5; D remains ambiguous. The assigned J gene may be wrong: the sequence end matches TRBJ2-7 better. The CDR3 extends over 14 amino acids. CDR1 and CDR2 (germline): ENHRY, SYGVKD. CDR3 nucleotide sequence: TGTGCCGGAGCTGAGACCCCCGGGCCCTACGAGCAGTACTTC. Translation: CAGAETPGPYEQYF.

V usage is TRBV28 and J usage is TRBJ1-2; unclear D gene. Trimming pared 3 bases from V and 9 bases from J, leaving 14 bases between. The CDR3 totals 13 residues. Germline CDR1 reads MDHEN; CDR2 reads SYDVKM. The DNA of the CDR3 is TGTGCCAGCAGTTTGTCGGCAGTTCGTAGCTACACCTTC. It is translated as CASSLSAVRSYTF.